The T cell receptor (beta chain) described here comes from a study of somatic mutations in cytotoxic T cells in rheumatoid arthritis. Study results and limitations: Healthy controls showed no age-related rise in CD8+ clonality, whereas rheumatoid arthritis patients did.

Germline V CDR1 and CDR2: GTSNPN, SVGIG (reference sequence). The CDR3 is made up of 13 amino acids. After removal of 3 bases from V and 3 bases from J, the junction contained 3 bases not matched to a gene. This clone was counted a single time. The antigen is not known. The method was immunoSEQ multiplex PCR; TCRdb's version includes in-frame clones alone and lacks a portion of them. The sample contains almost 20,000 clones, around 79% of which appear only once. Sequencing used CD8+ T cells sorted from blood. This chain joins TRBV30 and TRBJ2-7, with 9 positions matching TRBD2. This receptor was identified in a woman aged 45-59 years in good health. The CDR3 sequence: CAWRAGGFYEQYF. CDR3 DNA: TGTGCCTGGAGAGCGGGGGGATTCTACGAGCAGTACTTC.